This T cell receptor (beta chain) was captured by sequencing in a study of blood T cell repertoires in COVID-19. For the study at large: Whether acute or convalescent, the COVID-19 samples came from the United States, Italy and Spain.

The CDR3 totals 13 residues. Between the trimmed V and J ends, which lost 3 bases and 4 bases, there was a span of 12 bases. CDR1 SQVTM and CDR2 ANQGSEA come from the germline V gene. TCRdb's table, derived via immunoSEQ multiplex PCR, lists solely in-frame clones and lacks some. The sample consists of 160,000 or so clones, more than 75% of them appearing once. The receptor was derived from a man aged 35 to 55 with acute or convalescent COVID-19. Sequencing used peripheral blood. The chain uses TRBV29-1 and TRBJ1-1; maybe TRBD1 (6 bases). The DNA for the CDR3 is TGCAGCGTTGATAAGGGAGGGGGCACTGAAGCTTTCTTT. Its protein product is CSVDKGGGTEAFF. Drawing the rest from reference TRBV29-1 and TRBJ1-1, the complete variable domain is SAVISQKPSRDICQRGTSLTIQCQVDSQVTMMFWYRQQPGQSLTLIATANQGSEATYESGFVIDKFPISRPNLTFSTLTVSNMSPEDSSIYLCSVDKGGGTEAFFGQGTRLTVV.